This T cell receptor (beta chain) was profiled in a study of regulatory T cells in long-lasting Graves disease. V lost 1 base and J lost 8, with 18 bases in between. The germline CDR1 and CDR2 sequences are MGHRA and YSYEKL. This CDR3 is built from 16 residues. Time point reported: persistent/refractory GD, antithyroid drugs over 5 years with positive TRAb. The authors made the TCR library using RNA they extracted from PBMCs. With iRepertoire HTBI primers and Arm-PCR of CDR3 regions, TCR beta libraries were built. TCRdb reprocessed the multiplex PCR reads with MiXCR, giving one entry per CDR3 protein. The sample holds 400,000 to 500,000 distinct CDR3 sequences, roughly 20% seen once.

The rearrangement joins TRBV4-1 to TRBJ1-3; no firm D call. The sample was peripheral blood mononuclear cells (PBMCs), taken when the disease was refractory, from a patient treated with antithyroid drugs. The origin of this receptor is a female donor with Graves disease. As DNA, the CDR3 is TGCGCCAGCAGCCAAGGGCTTAACCCAGCCTTGGACACCATATATTTT. Its translation is CASSQGLNPALDTIYF.